The 28 T cell receptor beta chains below were found in one sample sequenced in a study of blood T cells in healthy people across ages. Through a sample-barcoded 5' primer and a J-beta primer mix, a second PCR was run for roughly 6 to 12 cycles. TCRdb processed the 5' RACE reads anew with MiXCR; each CDR3 protein has one entry. The data show roughly 700,000 distinct CDR3 sequences, with roughly 25% seen just once and more than 8.5% held by the top ten. This same sample was also part of a study on T cells of mothers and their children.

Sequenced: blood. The receptors shown here come from a boy between 10 and 17 years old in good health.

The table lists this clonotype with a few counts. The chain joins TRBV15 to TRBJ1-6, with 9 bases matching TRBD1. The junction had 10 bases not matched to a gene; V was cut back by 6 bases and J by 7 bases. The CDR3 runs to 16 residues. Germline loops: CDR1 LNHNV, CDR2 YYDKDF (reference sequence). CDR3 loop: CATRPGQGRRNSPLHF. For the CDR3, the DNA is TGTGCCACCAGACCGGGACAGGGCCGAAGGAATTCACCCCTCCACTTT.

In this sample, this clonotype turned up a few times. This chain links TRBV25-1 with TRBJ2-6; D remains ambiguous. The V gene lost 8 bases and the J gene lost 0 bases, with 14 bases spanning the gap. This CDR3 spans 16 amino acids. CDR1 is MGHDK and CDR2 is SYGVNS in the germline V gene. CDR3 sequence reads: CASFSRDPSGANVLTF. Here the CDR3 DNA reads TGTGCCAGCTTTAGCAGAGACCCCTCTGGGGCCAACGTCCTGACTTTC.

This chain links TRBV7-2 with TRBJ2-5; 8 bases agree with TRBD2. Looked up from germline, CDR1 is SGHTA and CDR2 is FQGNSA. The trim removed 3 bases at V and 3 bases at J, leaving 6 bases unmatched. The CDR3 sequence is 15 residues long. The CDR3 coding sequence is TGTGCCAGCAGCTTCGGAGTTAGCGGGAAAGAGACCCAGTACTTC. Translation gives CASSFGVSGKETQYF. The full variable domain, its missing parts supplied by reference TRBV7-2 and TRBJ2-5, is GAGVSQSPSNKVTEKGKDVELRCDPISGHTALYWYRQSLGQGLEFLIYFQGNSAPDKSGLPSDRFSAERTGGSVSTLTIQRTQQEDSAVYLCASSFGVSGKETQYFGPGTRLLVL.

V usage is TRBV7-9 and J usage is TRBJ2-5; TRBD2 might be the D (6 bases). The CDR3 is 14 residues long. The V and J ends lost 2 bases and 4 bases respectively, with 11 bases between them. CDR1 and CDR2 (germline): SEHNR, FQNEAQ (reference sequence). This chain's CDR3 is CASSLPGGLETQYF. CDR3 DNA sequence: TGTGCCAGCAGCTTACCAGGAGGGTTAGAGACCCAGTACTTC.

The gene calls are TRBV7-2 and TRBJ2-7; weak D call: TRBD1 (5 bases). Germline V gives CDR1 SGHTA, CDR2 FQGNSA. V was shortened by 2 bases and J by 1 base, with 9 bases between the two germline ends. The CDR3 spans 14 residues. CDR3 loop: CASSLPQGSYEQYF. The DNA for the CDR3 is TGTGCCAGCAGCTTACCCCAGGGATCCTACGAGCAGTACTTC.

This sequence joins TRBV29-1 and TRBJ2-7, with D possibly being TRBD1 (5 bases). Between the trimmed V and J ends, which lost 6 bases and 2 bases, there was a span of 11 bases. Germline V gene data show CDR1 as SQVTM and CDR2 as ANQGSEA. The CDR3 is made up of 12 amino acids. Here the CDR3 reads CSVQGGPYEQYF. As DNA, the CDR3 is TGCAGCGTCCAGGGTGGTCCCTACGAGCAGTACTTC.

In its sample, this clonotype was seen a few times. The genes are TRBV2 and TRBJ1-6; D remains unclear. Germline assignment: CDR1 SNHLY and CDR2 FYNNEI. The V end was cut by 7 bases, the J end by 0 bases, with 13 bases between. The CDR3 has 16 amino acids. CDR3 sequence reads: CASKAPSSSYNSPLHF. The CDR3 DNA is TGTGCCAGCAAAGCCCCGTCTAGCTCCTATAATTCACCCCTCCACTTT.

The chain links TRBV5-8 to TRBJ2-5; 9 positions agree with TRBD1. V lost 2 bases to trimming and J lost 6 bases; unmatched junction nucleotides: 8. This CDR3 is built from 15 residues. Germline V gene data show CDR1 as SGHTS and CDR2 as YDEGEE. Here the CDR3 reads CASSFAGTGIKTQYF. CDR3 sequence (DNA): TGTGCCAGCAGCTTTGCTGGGACAGGGATAAAGACCCAGTACTTC. The complete variable domain, with remaining parts taken from reference TRBV5-8 and TRBJ2-5, reads EAGVTQSPTHLIKTRGQQATLRCSPISGHTSVYWYQQALGLGLQFLLWYDEGEERNRGNFPPRFSGRQFPNYSSELNVNALELEDSALYLCASSFAGTGIKTQYFGPGTRLLVL.

This clonotype was seen only a few times. V gene TRBV28 combines with J gene TRBJ2-7; TRBD1 aligns across 7 bases. The V and J ends lost 6 bases and 1 base, in that order; junction bases with no gene match: 6. Germline CDR1 reads MDHEN; CDR2 reads SYDVKM. This CDR3 is 14 amino acids long. The chain's CDR3 is CASRRGQKSYEQYF. The CDR3 DNA sequence: TGTGCCAGCAGGAGGGGGCAAAAGTCCTACGAGCAGTACTTC.

This clonotype was seen only a few times. This chain uses TRBV7-9 with TRBJ1-2; D unresolved. Per germline, CDR1 SEHNR and CDR2 FQNEAQ (reference sequence). Trimming cost V 1 base and J 8 bases, with 11 bases left between them. The CDR3 spans 13 residues. The CDR3 sequence: CASSLGALKGYTF. CDR3 coding DNA: TGTGCCAGCAGCTTAGGCGCCCTTAAAGGCTACACCTTC. Together with reference TRBV7-9 and TRBJ1-2, the CDR3 gives the full variable domain: DTGVSQNPRHKITKRGQNVTFRCDPISEHNRLYWYRQTLGQGPEFLTYFQNEAQLEKSRLLSDRFSAERPKGSFSTLEIQRTEQGDSAMYLCASSLGALKGYTFGSGTRLTVV.

There are a few counts of this clonotype. The V and J genes are TRBV14 and TRBJ2-1; 11 bases are shared with TRBD2. CDR1 and CDR2 from the germline V gene are SGHDN and FVKESK. J was trimmed by 8 bases and V by 4 bases; bases with no gene match: 7. The CDR3 is 15 amino acids. The CDR3 DNA sequence: TGTGCCAGCAGCCGTAGACTAGCGGGACTAGATGAGCAGTTCTTC. This gives the protein CASSRRLAGLDEQFF.

The V and J genes are TRBV9 and TRBJ2-5; tentative D call: TRBD1 (6 bases). The tail of the sequence fits TRBJ2-7 better, so the J call may be wrong. Germline CDR1 and CDR2: SGDLS and YYNGEE. This CDR3 region has 14 residues. CDR3 sequence (DNA): TGTGCCAGCAGCCCCCGGGACACCACCTACGAGCAGTACTTC. This gives the protein CASSPRDTTYEQYF.

On this clonotype: The junction does not match germline at one end; this may be a read error. The gene calls are TRBV6-6 and TRBJ2-7; D is ambiguous. CDR3 size: 10 residues. Looked up from germline, CDR1 is MNHNY and CDR2 is SVGAGI (reference sequence). The CDR3 reads CAGSHDEQYF. CDR3 in DNA: TGTGCCGGCAGCCACGACGAGCAGTACTTC.

This sequence joins TRBV12-5 and TRBJ2-7; no clear D. Looked up from germline, CDR1 is LGHNT and CDR2 is FRNRAP. CDR3 length: 18 residues. Trimming removed 0 bases at V and 1 base at J, with 19 bases between. For the CDR3, the DNA is TGTGCTAGTGGTTTGGTATCCCCTTTGGTGGAACGATCCTACGAGCAGTACTTC. It specifies CASGLVSPLVERSYEQYF. The variable domain in full, completed from reference TRBV12-5 and TRBJ2-7, reads DARVTQTPRHKVTEMGQEVTMRCQPILGHNTVFWYRQTMMQGLELLAYFRNRAPLDDSGMPKDRFSAEMPDATLATLKIQPSEPRDSAVYFCASGLVSPLVERSYEQYFGPGTRLTVT.

Here the CDR3 reads CASSVTSDSYEQYF. DNA of the CDR3: TGTGCCAGCAGCGTCACTAGTGACTCCTACGAGCAGTACTTC. The V gene is TRBV9, the J gene TRBJ2-5, with D tentatively TRBD2 (5 bases). The end of the DNA is better explained by TRBJ2-7, so the J call may be wrong. CDR1 is SGDLS, CDR2 YYNGEE, per germline. The length of the CDR3 is 14 residues.

This clonotype came up a few times. V usage is TRBV20-1 and J usage is TRBJ2-5; perhaps TRBD2 as D (6 bases). The V end lost 4 bases, the J end lost 4 bases, and 13 bases lay between the germline ends. CDR3 length equals 13 residues. The germline CDR1 and CDR2 sequences are DFQATT and SNEGSKA (reference sequence). In nucleotides, the CDR3 is TGCAGTGCTAACGGGGGACCACGAGAGACCCAGTACTTC. This codes for CSANGGPRETQYF.

Written as DNA, the CDR3 is TGTGCCATCAGTCCCGGGAAACCCTACGAGCAGTACTTC. Protein: CAISPGKPYEQYF. The chain joins TRBV10-3 to TRBJ2-7; D perhaps matches TRBD2 (5 bases). Germline loops: CDR1 ENHRY, CDR2 SYGVKD. The V end was cut by 5 bases, the J end by 2 bases, with 10 bases between. There are 13 residues in the CDR3.

V gene TRBV4-1 combines with J gene TRBJ2-5; 15 nucleotides agree with TRBD2. This CDR3 has 18 amino acids. V shed 6 bases, J shed 5 bases, and the junction held 13 bases outside the gene matches. CDR1 is MGHRA and CDR2 is YSYEKL in the germline V gene. Written as DNA, the CDR3 is TGCGCCAGCAGTCGACCCGGACTAGCGGGGGGGCCAAGGGAGACCCAGTACTTC. Translation gives CASSRPGLAGGPRETQYF.

V usage is TRBV20-1 and J usage is TRBJ2-2; tentatively, D is TRBD1 (5 bases). Trimming removed 1 base at V and 2 bases at J, with 14 bases between. The CDR3 is 16 residues long. CDR1 is DFQATT and CDR2 is SNEGSKA in the germline V gene (reference sequence). In DNA, the CDR3 is TGCAGTGCTAGAGGTGTTCGGCAGGGAAACACCGGGGAGCTGTTTTTT. Translated: CSARGVRQGNTGELFF.

This clonotype was seen a few times. The genes are TRBV5-1 and TRBJ2-5; TRBD2 is a possible D gene (6 bases). CDR1 is SGHRS and CDR2 is YFSETQ in the germline V gene. V shed 5 bases and J shed 2 bases, with 22 bases lying between them. The CDR3 totals 17 residues. The CDR3 here is CASSEDYINLGQETQYF. For the CDR3, the DNA is TGCGCCAGCAGTGAGGACTACATAAACCTCGGGCAAGAGACCCAGTACTTC.

The J gene is TRBJ2-1, the V gene TRBV5-1; the match to TRBD1 covers 8 bases. Germline V gene data show CDR1 as SGHRS and CDR2 as YFSETQ. This CDR3 spans 14 amino acids. Germline trimming cut 4 bases from V and 5 bases from J; bases unmatched to any gene: 5. This CDR3 reads CASSPGQENNEQFF. CDR3 bases: TGCGCCAGCAGCCCGGGACAGGAGAACAATGAGCAGTTCTTC.

The rearrangement uses TRBV12-3 or TRBV12-4 and TRBJ1-3, with D perhaps TRBD1 (5 bases). The CDR3 has 15 amino acids. V lost 4 bases, J lost 0 bases, and 10 bases lay in between. The CDR3 here is CASSSPRVSGNTIYF. DNA of the CDR3: TGTGCCAGCAGTTCCCCCAGGGTCTCTGGAAACACCATATATTTT.

This clonotype has a handful of counts. J is TRBJ2-5 and V is TRBV12-3 or TRBV12-4; 11 bases are a match to TRBD1. CDR3 length equals 17 residues. Trimming at V came to 6 bases and at J to 2 bases, leaving 11 bases not matched to a gene. The CDR3 coding sequence is TGTGCCAGCAGGTTAAGGTCTAGGGACAGGGGGCAAGAGACCCAGTACTTC. Protein: CASRLRSRDRGQETQYF.

This chain connects TRBV13 to TRBJ2-1, with 10 bases lining up with TRBD1. The CDR3 consists of 16 residues. Per the germline V gene, CDR1 is PRHDT and CDR2 is FYEKMQ (reference sequence). V lost 5 bases to trimming and J lost 4 bases; unmatched junction nucleotides: 8. The chain's CDR3 is CASSPSGQGTYNEQFF. The CDR3 DNA reads as TGTGCCAGCAGCCCATCGGGACAGGGGACGTACAATGAGCAGTTCTTC.

CDR3 sequence: CASSLLGGPEIEKLFF. The CDR3 coding sequence is TGTGCCAGCAGCTTACTCGGCGGGCCTGAGATTGAAAAACTGTTTTTT. The V call is TRBV7-8, the J call TRBJ1-4; D is ambiguous. CDR3 length equals 16 residues. Trimming took 2 bases from V and 7 from J, leaving 17 bases between them. Per germline, CDR1 SGHVS and CDR2 FQNEAQ.

This clonotype appeared a few times. The chain is built from TRBV20-1 and TRBJ2-7; TRBD2 aligns across 11 bases. Germline CDR1 reads DFQATT; CDR2 reads SNEGSKA (reference sequence). The CDR3 has 14 residues. With V trimmed by 6 bases and J by 3 bases, 7 bases remained unmatched. CDR3 bases: TGCAGTGCGGACACGGGACTAGCGGACTACGAGCAGTACTTC. Its translation: CSADTGLADYEQYF.

This clonotype was detected only a few times. The CDR3 bases are TGTGCCAGCAGCCCAACGCTCCCAGCTCTAAACTATGGCTACACCTTC. Protein product: CASSPTLPALNYGYTF. The chain is built from TRBV2 and TRBJ1-2; D is undetermined. The germline CDR1 and CDR2 sequences are SNHLY and FYNNEI. The V end lost 6 bases, the J end lost 2 bases, and 19 bases lay between the germline ends. The CDR3 is made up of 16 amino acids.

This clonotype appeared a single time. V and J are TRBV7-2 and TRBJ2-5, with TRBD2 identical over 7 bases. The junction had 8 bases not matched to a gene; V was cut back by 5 bases and J by 5 bases. Germline assignment: CDR1 SGHTA and CDR2 FQGNSA. CDR3 length: 14 amino acids. This CDR3 reads CASSMSVGGETQYF. DNA for the CDR3: TGTGCCAGCAGCATGAGCGTGGGGGGGGAGACCCAGTACTTC.